The present TCR beta chain was sequenced within a study of sequential checkpoint blockade in melanoma. The wider study: DNA from 91 pretreatment tumor samples underwent TCRβ immunosequencing.

Germline V lookup: CDR1 SGHNT, CDR2 YENEEA. V was cut by 5 bases and J by 6 bases, with 23 bases left in between. The CDR3 contains 16 residues. General study findings and limits: Pretreatment TIL clonality tracked with response in the nivolumab-first arm.

The treatment here: randomized to nivolumab then ipilimumab (arm A) or the reverse (arm B). This clone is termed medium-sized (0.01 to 0.1%). Its target is unknown. Using immunoSEQ multiplex PCR, the repertoire was profiled, and TCRdb retains in-frame clones only, with some absent. The sample holds 2,000 or so clones, around a quarter seen once. Sequencing used tumor tissue (inferred from file names), obtained from a patient given nivolumab and ipilimumab in sequence. This chain uses TRBV11-3 with TRBJ2-7; possible D gene TRBD1, 5 bases. This sequence originates from a human donor with melanoma. CDR3 nucleotides: TGTGCCAGCAGCCGACCCTTTCAAGGCAGGGAAGGCGAGCAGTACTTC. As protein: CASSRPFQGREGEQYF.